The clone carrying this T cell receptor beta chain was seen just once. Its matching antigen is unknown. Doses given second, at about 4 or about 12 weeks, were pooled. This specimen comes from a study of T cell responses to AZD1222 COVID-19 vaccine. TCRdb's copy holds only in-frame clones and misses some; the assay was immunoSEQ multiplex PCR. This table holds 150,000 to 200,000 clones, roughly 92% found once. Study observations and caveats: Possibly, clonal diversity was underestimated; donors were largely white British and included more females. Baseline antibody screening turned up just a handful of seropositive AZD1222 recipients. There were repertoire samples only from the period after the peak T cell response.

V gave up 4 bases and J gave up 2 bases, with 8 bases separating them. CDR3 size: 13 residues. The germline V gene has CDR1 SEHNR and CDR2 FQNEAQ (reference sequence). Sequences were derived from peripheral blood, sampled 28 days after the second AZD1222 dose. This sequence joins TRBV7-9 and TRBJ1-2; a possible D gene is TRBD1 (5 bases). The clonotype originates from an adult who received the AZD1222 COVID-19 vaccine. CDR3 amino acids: CASSSQGNYGYTF. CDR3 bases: TGTGCCAGCAGCTCCCAGGGAAACTATGGCTACACCTTC. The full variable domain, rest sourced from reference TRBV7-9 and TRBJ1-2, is DTGVSQNPRHKITKRGQNVTFRCDPISEHNRLYWYRQTLGQGPEFLTYFQNEAQLEKSRLLSDRFSAERPKGSFSTLEIQRTEQGDSAMYLCASSSQGNYGYTFGSGTRLTVV.